The 10 T cell receptor beta chains below all came from one sample that was sequenced in a study of shared T cell receptors in the human thymus. The protocol was immunoSEQ multiplex PCR, while the TCRdb copy is restricted to in-frame clones and leaves out a portion. The sample carries around 340,000 clones, just under 95% recorded once. Source material: thymocytes. Source of these receptors: a human donor.

This chain links TRBV21-1 with TRBJ2-3; the tabulated D call, TRBD2, remains unverified against the DNA. TRBV21-1 is termed a pseudogene. The CDR3 is 15 amino acids. Written as DNA, the CDR3 is TGTGCCAGCAGCAAAGTGGCGGCCACCTCGGATACGCAGTATTTT. Translating gives CASSKVAATSDTQYF.

The V gene is TRBV4-2, the J gene TRBJ1-1; 10 bases align to TRBD1. Trimming removed 1 base from V and 2 bases from J; junction bases left unmatched: 10. CDR1 is LGHNA and CDR2 is YNFKEQ in the germline V gene. The CDR3 is made up of 18 amino acids. CDR3 DNA sequence: TGTGCCAGCAGCCAAGCTTGGAGACAGGGGGCCCTCAACACTGAAGCTTTCTTT. The encoded protein is CASSQAWRQGALNTEAFF.

This clone was observed once. The chain combines TRBV27 with TRBJ2-3; 8 bases match TRBD1. The CDR3 is 19 residues long. Losses at the gene ends were 6 bases for V and 0 bases for J; bases not matched to a gene: 17. Germline-derived CDR1 and CDR2 are MNHEY and SMNVEV (reference sequence). The CDR3 nucleotides read TGTGCCAGCAGACCCAGGGGGCGCCTATCAACCACCAGCACAGATACGCAGTATTTT. Its protein is CASRPRGRLSTTSTDTQYF.

This clone was detected only once. The J gene is TRBJ2-7, the V gene TRBV2; tentative D call: TRBD2 (6 bases). Between the trimmed V and J ends, which lost 3 bases and 0 bases, there was a span of 21 bases. CDR1 and CDR2 from the germline V gene are SNHLY and FYNNEI. CDR3 length: 18 amino acids. The DNA for the CDR3 is TGTGCCAGCAGTGAGCGGGCGGCGGGCGGGGACCACTCCTACGAGCAGTACTTC. Translated: CASSERAAGGDHSYEQYF. Filled out from reference TRBV2 and TRBJ2-7, the complete variable domain reads EPEVTQTPSHQVTQMGQEVILRCVPISNHLYFYWYRQILGQKVEFLVSFYNNEISEKSEIFDDQFSVERPDGSNFTLKIRSTKLEDSAMYFCASSERAAGGDHSYEQYFGPGTRLTVT.

The chain's CDR3 is CASSRQGNQPQHF. CDR3 bases: TGTGCCAGCAGCCGCCAGGGGAATCAGCCCCAGCATTTT. The chain joins TRBV7-2 to TRBJ1-5; TRBD1 is a possible D gene (6 bases). The germline V gene encodes CDR1 SGHTA and CDR2 FQGNSA. The V and J ends lost 5 bases and 4 bases respectively, with 9 bases between them. The CDR3 length is 13 residues. The full variable domain, completed using reference TRBV7-2 and TRBJ1-5, is GAGVSQSPSNKVTEKGKDVELRCDPISGHTALYWYRQSLGQGLEFLIYFQGNSAPDKSGLPSDRFSAERTGGSVSTLTIQRTQQEDSAVYLCASSRQGNQPQHFGDGTRLSIL.

The chain links TRBV6-6 to TRBJ2-3, with TRBD2 matching over 7 bases. Germline V lookup: CDR1 MNHNY, CDR2 SVGAGI (reference sequence). The trim removed 4 bases at V and 2 bases at J, leaving 9 bases unmatched. This CDR3 comprises 16 residues. The CDR3 spells CASSSRGLRHTDTQYF. The CDR3 DNA follows: TGTGCCAGCAGTTCTCGGGGACTACGCCACACAGATACGCAGTATTTT.

V and J are TRBV27 and TRBJ2-7; D is ambiguous. Trimming pared 6 bases from V and 4 bases from J, leaving 19 bases between. Germline assignment: CDR1 MNHEY and CDR2 SMNVEV (reference sequence). The CDR3 covers 15 residues. CDR3 region: CASSQGIPPLYEQYF. The CDR3 coding sequence is TGTGCCAGCAGCCAAGGAATCCCTCCTTTATACGAGCAGTACTTC.

The chain uses TRBV2 and TRBJ2-1; 10 nucleotides align to TRBD1. The CDR3 runs to 15 residues. The V segment lost 8 bases and the J segment 7 bases; nucleotides outside the gene matches: 11. Germline V lookup: CDR1 SNHLY, CDR2 FYNNEI. The CDR3 coding sequence is TGTGCCAGCTGGTCCGGGACAGGGGTAAATAATGAGCAGTTCTTC. This gives the protein CASWSGTGVNNEQFF.

The genes are TRBV28 and TRBJ2-5; D unresolved. The CDR3 is 14 amino acids. Germline CDR1 MDHEN, CDR2 SYDVKM. The V end was cut by 3 bases, the J end by 0 bases, with 8 bases between. CDR3 sequence: CASSLGSHQETQYF. CDR3 bases: TGTGCCAGCAGTTTGGGTTCACACCAAGAGACCCAGTACTTC.

This clone was seen only once. This sequence joins TRBV7-9 and TRBJ2-7, with 7 nucleotides matching TRBD1. The CDR3 is made up of 12 amino acids. Germline loops: CDR1 SEHNR, CDR2 FQNEAQ (reference sequence). The junction had 3 bases not matched to a gene; V was cut back by 4 bases and J by 6 bases. The CDR3 sequence is CASSSHRGEQYF. CDR3 nucleotides: TGTGCCAGCAGCTCACACAGGGGCGAGCAGTACTTC. The variable domain in full, completed from reference TRBV7-9 and TRBJ2-7, reads DTGVSQNPRHKITKRGQNVTFRCDPISEHNRLYWYRQTLGQGPEFLTYFQNEAQLEKSRLLSDRFSAERPKGSFSTLEIQRTEQGDSAMYLCASSSHRGEQYFGPGTRLTVT.